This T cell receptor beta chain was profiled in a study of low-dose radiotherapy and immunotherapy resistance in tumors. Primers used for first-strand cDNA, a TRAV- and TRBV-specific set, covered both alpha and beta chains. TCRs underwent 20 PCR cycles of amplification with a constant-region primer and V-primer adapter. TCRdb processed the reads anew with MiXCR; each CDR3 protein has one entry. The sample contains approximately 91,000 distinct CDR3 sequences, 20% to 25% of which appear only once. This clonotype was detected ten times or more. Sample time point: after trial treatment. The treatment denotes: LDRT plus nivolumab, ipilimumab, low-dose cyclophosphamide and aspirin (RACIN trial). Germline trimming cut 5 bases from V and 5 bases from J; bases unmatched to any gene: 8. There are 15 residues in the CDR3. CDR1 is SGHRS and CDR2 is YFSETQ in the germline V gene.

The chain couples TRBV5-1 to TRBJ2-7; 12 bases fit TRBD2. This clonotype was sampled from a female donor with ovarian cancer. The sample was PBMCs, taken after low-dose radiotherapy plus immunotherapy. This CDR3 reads CASRWTSGIVNEQYF. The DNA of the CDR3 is TGCGCCAGCAGGTGGACTAGCGGGATAGTGAACGAGCAGTACTTC.